This T cell receptor (beta chain) was obtained from a study of cytomegalovirus exposure and HLA in healthy donors. Study at large: Earlier findings included some 120 million unique TCR beta sequences obtained from roughly 200 million T cells.

It was with 60 Vbeta and 13 Jbeta primers that the PCR ran. The data were produced by immunoSEQ multiplex PCR, yet TCRdb's version contains in-frame clones alone and is incomplete. Here the sample spans around 150,000 clones, 61% being singletons. This CDR3 contains 14 residues. Germline values: CDR1 LNHDA, CDR2 SQIVND (reference sequence). With 2 bases removed from V and 3 bases from J, the gap between germline ends came to 10 bases. The clonotype comes from a male donor in good health and CMV-seronegative. The rearrangement joins TRBV19 to TRBJ1-1, with TRBD1 as a possible D gene (6 bases). The sequenced material came from PBMCs. The CDR3 protein is CASSIKQGHTEAFF. The CDR3 DNA follows: TGTGCCAGTAGTATAAAACAGGGCCACACTGAAGCTTTCTTT.